The 6 T cell receptor beta chains reported below all come from one sample, sequenced in a study of molecular identifiers for immune sequencing clone quantification. TCRdb reanalysed the PCR reads using MiXCR and keeps one entry per CDR3 protein. The sample lists hundreds of thousands of distinct CDR3 sequences, around 25% occurring once. Material for sequencing was naive CD8+ T cells from blood, with Jurkat cell RNA spiked in. Subset given: FACS-sorted CD8+CD4-CCR7+CD45RA+ naive T cells. These receptors were obtained from a human donor in good health. Some libraries in this study had Jurkat cell RNA spiked in.

Remarks on this clonotype: A much larger clone is a single base away; this may be a read error. Since no conserved phenylalanine or tryptophan closes the CDR3, a read error is the likely cause. The chain links TRBV19 to TRBJ1-1, with D unclear. The CDR3 runs 14 residues. Deletions cut 5 bases from V and 8 bases from J, with 18 bases between. Germline V gives CDR1 LNHDA, CDR2 SQIVND (reference sequence). The DNA of the CDR3 is TGTGCCAGTAGTGCCAGTCACGTTGGCACCGAAGCTTTCTAT. It is translated as CASSASHVGTEAFY.

Notes on this clonotype: An end of the junction does not agree with germline; a read error may underlie this. The chain combines TRBV20-1 with TRBJ2-7; 8 positions agree with TRBD1. CDR3 length equals 13 residues. Germline CDR1 DFQATT, CDR2 SNEGSKA (reference sequence). The DNA for the CDR3 is TGCAGTGCTGGAGACAGGGGATGGAACGAGCAGTACTTC. Its protein product is CSAGDRGWNEQYF.

This clonotype turned up a few times. The chain links TRBV7-9 to TRBJ2-2; D is tentatively TRBD1 or TRBD2 (5 bases each). This CDR3 comprises 15 residues. Germline CDR1 is SEHNR and CDR2 is FQNEAQ (reference sequence). V was clipped by 4 bases and J by 4 bases, with 13 bases between them. The CDR3 region is CASSSLRGGTGELFF. The DNA of the CDR3 is TGTGCCAGCAGCTCATTACGGGGCGGCACCGGGGAGCTGTTTTTT.

This chain uses TRBV7-9 with TRBJ1-2, with D hard to call. There are 14 residues in the CDR3. Germline V gives CDR1 SEHNR, CDR2 FQNEAQ (reference sequence). Between the trimmed V and J ends, which lost 5 bases and 4 bases, there was a span of 14 bases. This chain's CDR3 is CASSPSYRLYGYTF. Here the CDR3 DNA reads TGTGCCAGCAGCCCCTCATATAGGCTCTATGGCTACACCTTC.

The sample holds a few counts of this clonotype. The chain uses TRBV7-6 and TRBJ2-5, with a possible D match to TRBD1 (5 bases). The germline V and J ends were trimmed by 3 bases and 9 bases, with 14 bases remaining between them. CDR1 and CDR2 from the germline V gene are SGHVS and FNYEAQ. The length of the CDR3 is 13 residues. CDR3 protein: CASSFDDQGAQYF. DNA for the CDR3: TGTGCCAGCAGCTTTGACGACCAAGGGGCCCAGTACTTC.

This clonotype was counted ten times or more. For the CDR3, the DNA is TGTGCCTGGGAACAGGGGACGTACCAAGAGACCCAGTACTTC. It yields the protein CAWEQGTYQETQYF. This chain links TRBV30 with TRBJ2-5; 7 nucleotides agree with TRBD1. The trim removed 5 bases at V and 0 bases at J, leaving 6 bases unmatched. Germline V gene lookup returns CDR1 GTSNPN and CDR2 SVGIG (reference sequence). The CDR3 runs 14 residues.